This paragraph covers one T cell receptor (beta chain) sequence. This sample is part of a study of blood T cell repertoires in COVID-19. Study overall: There were acute and convalescent COVID-19 samples, and they came from the United States, Italy and Spain. Sources were T cells, B-cell-depleted T cells, or PBMCs; the material itself was cDNA or gDNA.

V lost 7 bases, J lost 5 bases, and 15 bases lay in between. Germline V gives CDR1 LGHNT, CDR2 FRNRAP. This CDR3 is built from 14 residues. In the original analysis: Estimation of nucleated cell counts relied on the amplification of reference gene primers. Only in-frame clones appear in the TCRdb table, and some are missing; sequencing was by immunoSEQ multiplex PCR. V and J calls and clone size are as listed in that table; D and trimming were resolved from the DNA. The sample shows about 280,000 clones, about 89% of them seen only once. This clonotype was obtained from a middle-aged man with acute or convalescent COVID-19. V is TRBV12-5 and J is TRBJ1-5; D is unclear. Sequencing used peripheral blood. CDR3 loop: CASALLGTYQPQHF. CDR3 in DNA: TGTGCTAGTGCCCTTTTGGGCACTTATCAGCCCCAGCATTTT.